Given below is one T cell receptor beta chain in context. Its target is not known. Drug-resistant or recurrent cytomegalovirus affected these solid-organ transplant recipient patients. The record originates from a study of T cell therapy after organ transplantation. Regarding the study as a whole: Reconstitution after therapy seemingly combined transferred and product-undetected endogenous clonotypes.

TCRdb keeps only in-frame clones here, not all; method: immunoSEQ multiplex PCR. The sample carries tens of thousands of clones, approximately 94% recorded once. Germline V CDR1 and CDR2: LNHDA, SQIVND (reference sequence). The V gene end was trimmed by 5 bases and the J gene end by 2 bases; junction bases not matched to a gene: 4. The CDR3 has 15 residues. The chain has TRBV19 and TRBJ2-7; the match to TRBD2 covers 12 bases. Sequenced material: CD8+ T cells from blood, taken before autologous CMV-specific T cell therapy. The clonotype comes from a human patient who had received a solid organ transplant and had CMV disease. CDR3 in amino acids: CASSSTSGRTYEQYF. In DNA form, the CDR3 reads TGTGCCAGTAGTTCGACTAGCGGGAGAACCTACGAGCAGTACTTC.